This T cell receptor beta chain was retrieved from a study of long-term antiretroviral therapy in people with HIV. Remarks on this clone: Its cognate antigen is unknown.

Study results and caveats: Records did not include ART adherence, viral resistance or therapy changes.

The run of the v3.0 immunoSEQ assay was at survey level. This table comes from immunoSEQ multiplex PCR, and its TCRdb copy is limited to in-frame clones, with some not included. The sample lists around 7,000 clones, under 85% occurring once. Germline-derived CDR1 and CDR2 are MNHNS and SASEGT. Trimming stripped 0 bases from V and 11 bases from J, with 5 bases between. The CDR3 totals 12 residues. The sequences come from unsorted PBMCs, collected about 0.9 years before starting antiretroviral therapy. The sequence was collected from a man aged 35 to 55 with HIV. V is TRBV6-1 and J is TRBJ1-6, with D unclear. CDR3 sequence (DNA): TGTGCCAGCAGTGAAGCGTACGCACCCCTCCACTTT. Its protein product is CASSEAYAPLHF.